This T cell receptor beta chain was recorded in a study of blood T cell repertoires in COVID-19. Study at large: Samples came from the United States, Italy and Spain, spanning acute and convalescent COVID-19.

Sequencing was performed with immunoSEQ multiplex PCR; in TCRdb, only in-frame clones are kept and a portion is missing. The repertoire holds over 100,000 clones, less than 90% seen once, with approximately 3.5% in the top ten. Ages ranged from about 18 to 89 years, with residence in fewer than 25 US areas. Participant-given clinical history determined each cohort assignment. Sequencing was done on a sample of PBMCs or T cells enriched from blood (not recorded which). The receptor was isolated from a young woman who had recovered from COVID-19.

The CDR3 loop is CASSPAVAGGSNEQFF. CDR3 in DNA: TGTGCCAGCAGTCCGGCGGTGGCGGGAGGGTCCAATGAGCAGTTCTTC. This sequence joins TRBV27 and TRBJ2-1; TRBD2 matches at 9 bases. Germline V CDR1 and CDR2: MNHEY, SMNVEV (reference sequence). V lost 5 bases, J lost 6 bases, and 11 bases stayed unmatched. This CDR3 spans 16 amino acids.